The 22 T cell receptor beta chains in this list originate from one sample, sequenced in a study of T-cell memory formation after mild COVID-19. One entry per CDR3 protein results from TCRdb running MiXCR on the 5' RACE reads. The table shows a few hundred thousand distinct CDR3 sequences, with roughly 15% occurring only once. Input material: PBMCs or a T cell subset sorted from them (not recorded which). These receptors came from a man aged 18 to 29 who had mild COVID-19 (a few samples of this study predate the infection). Cell type and time point are not known.

The V call is TRBV5-1, the J call TRBJ2-7; 9 bases agree with TRBD1. Looked up from germline, CDR1 is SGHRS and CDR2 is YFSETQ. The CDR3 contains 12 residues. Trimming cost V 3 bases and J 6 bases; bases outside gene matches: 1. The CDR3 region has the DNA TGCGCCAGCAGCTGGGACAGGGTCGAGCAGTACGTC. It translates to CASSWDRVEQYV.

This chain connects TRBV24-1 to TRBJ2-3, with D uncertain. The ends were cut back, 3 bases at V and 5 bases at J, with 8 bases in the middle. Germline values: CDR1 KGHDR, CDR2 SFDVKD. CDR3 length: 13 amino acids. CDR3 sequence reads: CATSDPHGDTQYF. CDR3 sequence (DNA): TGTGCCACCAGTGATCCCCACGGAGATACGCAGTATTTT.

The chain employs TRBV12-3 or TRBV12-4 and TRBJ2-5, with D tentatively TRBD1 or TRBD2 (5 bases each). V was cut by 1 base and J by 1 base, with 10 bases left in between. The CDR3 length is 15 residues. The CDR3 region has the DNA TGTGCCAGCAGTTTAGTAGGGGCGGGCCAAGAGACCCAGTACTTC. Translating it yields CASSLVGAGQETQYF.

This clonotype was seen a handful of times. V and J are TRBV10-3 and TRBJ2-7, with D possibly TRBD2 on 7 matching bases. Trimming took off 8 bases at V and 4 bases at J, with 15 bases between the two ends. The germline CDR1 and CDR2 sequences are ENHRY and SYGVKD. This CDR3 contains 13 residues. The CDR3 protein is CAIAGDIEYEQYF. Written as DNA, the CDR3 is TGTGCCATCGCGGGGGACATCGAATACGAGCAGTACTTC.

This clonotype has only a few counts. The chain combines TRBV6-6 with TRBJ2-1; TRBD2 agrees at 9 bases. Germline V gene lookup returns CDR1 MNHNY and CDR2 SVGAGI (reference sequence). V lost 2 bases to trimming and J lost 8 bases; unmatched junction nucleotides: 10. The CDR3 covers 16 residues. As DNA, the CDR3 is TGTGCCAGCAGTTACAATGGCGGGGGGGCGTTGGATGAGCAGTTCTTC. The encoded protein is CASSYNGGGALDEQFF.

This chain uses TRBV24-1 with TRBJ2-1, with a possible D match to TRBD2 (6 bases). This CDR3 spans 12 amino acids. V was cut by 0 bases and J by 13 bases, with 9 bases left in between. Germline CDR1 is KGHDR and CDR2 is SFDVKD. The CDR3 DNA reads as TGTGCCACCAGTGATTTGGGGGAGGAACAGTTCTTC. Protein product: CATSDLGEEQFF.

This clonotype was counted between two and nine times. The chain joins TRBV4-3 to TRBJ2-3; D perhaps matches TRBD2 (6 bases). Germline CDR1 reads LGHNA; CDR2 reads YSLEER. The V gene lost 1 base and the J gene lost 5 bases, with 22 bases spanning the gap. The CDR3 is made up of 18 amino acids. CDR3 amino acids: CASSQAVGVRAGGDTQYF. The CDR3 coding sequence is TGCGCCAGCAGCCAAGCGGTGGGGGTGAGGGCCGGGGGAGATACGCAGTATTTT.

This clonotype was counted only a few times. V and J are TRBV2 and TRBJ2-7, with D uncertain. V was trimmed by 1 base and J by 3 bases, leaving 4 bases between them. Germline lookup yields CDR1 SNHLY and CDR2 FYNNEI. The CDR3 is 12 amino acids. Here the CDR3 reads CASSEEVYEQYV. The CDR3 DNA sequence: TGTGCCAGCAGTGAAGAGGTCTACGAGCAGTACGTC.

The rearrangement joins TRBV4-2 to TRBJ2-1; D remains unclear. Germline assignment: CDR1 LGHNA and CDR2 YNFKEQ. The V end lost 3 bases, the J end lost 9 bases, and 9 bases lay between the germline ends. The CDR3 runs 12 residues. CDR3: CASSQEFGEQFF. The CDR3 DNA reads TGTGCCAGCAGCCAGGAATTTGGTGAGCAGTTCTTC.

The chain joins TRBV20-1 to TRBJ2-3; no definite D call. This CDR3 comprises 11 residues. V was cut by 3 bases and J by 9 bases, with 10 bases left in between. The germline V gene encodes CDR1 DFQATT and CDR2 SNEGSKA (reference sequence). As DNA, the CDR3 is TGCAGTGCTAGGAGTACGGTCACGCAGTATTTT. Amino acids: CSARSTVTQYF.

This sequence joins TRBV29-1 and TRBJ1-5, with D perhaps TRBD1 (6 bases). The CDR3 extends over 13 amino acids. V was trimmed by 7 bases and J by 6 bases, leaving 16 bases between them. Germline-derived CDR1 and CDR2 are SQVTM and ANQGSEA. In nucleotides, the CDR3 is TGCAGCGCTGGACAGTCCGCTACTCAGCCCCAGCATTTT. Protein product: CSAGQSATQPQHF.

The gene calls are TRBV7-2 and TRBJ2-5; D uncertain. The V end was cut by 5 bases, the J end by 4 bases, with 14 bases between. Germline CDR1 SGHTA, CDR2 FQGNSA. The CDR3 spans 14 residues. DNA of the CDR3: TGTGCCAGCAGCATCGGATTATCCAGAGAGACCCAGTACTTC. Translating gives CASSIGLSRETQYF. The full variable domain, completed using reference TRBV7-2 and TRBJ2-5, is GAGVSQSPSNKVTEKGKDVELRCDPISGHTALYWYRQSLGQGLEFLIYFQGNSAPDKSGLPSDRFSAERTGGSVSTLTIQRTQQEDSAVYLCASSIGLSRETQYFGPGTRLLVL.

The rearrangement links TRBV12-3 or TRBV12-4 to TRBJ2-3, with TRBD1 identical over 8 bases. The CDR3 has 15 amino acids. The J segment lost 1 base and the V segment lost 6 bases, leaving 6 bases of the junction unmatched. CDR3 DNA sequence: TGTGCCAGCAGAAACCAGGGGGCGGGCACAGATACGCAGTATTTT. This codes for CASRNQGAGTDTQYF.

This clonotype was detected a few times. The rearrangement links TRBV5-1 to TRBJ1-5; D ambiguous. V was pared by 0 bases and J by 4 bases, with 11 bases between. The CDR3 contains 15 residues. Germline V CDR1 and CDR2: SGHRS, YFSETQ. CDR3 DNA: TGCGCCAGCAGCTTGGCCGCTGGGCCTAATCAGCCCCAGCATTTT. It is translated as CASSLAAGPNQPQHF.

This clonotype turned up a few times. DNA of the CDR3: TGTGCCACCCAGGCGGGCCGACAAGAGACCCAGTACTTC. Protein: CATQAGRQETQYF. This sequence joins TRBV28 and TRBJ2-5; D possibly corresponds to TRBD2 (5 bases). CDR1 is MDHEN and CDR2 is SYDVKM in the germline V gene. Between the trimmed V and J ends, which lost 10 bases and 2 bases, there was a span of 14 bases. The CDR3 spans 13 residues.

This chain links TRBV6-1 with TRBJ1-1; D possibly corresponds to TRBD1 (5 bases). This CDR3 has 14 residues. The V end lost 4 bases, the J end lost 11 bases, and 20 bases lay between the germline ends. Looked up from germline, CDR1 is MNHNS and CDR2 is SASEGT. The CDR3 DNA reads TGTGCCAGCAGTGCTAATACAGGCCGGCGGTGGGCTTTCTTT. Translated, it gives CASSANTGRRWAFF.

This chain joins TRBV6-5 and TRBJ2-1; D may be TRBD1 (5 bases). The CDR3 is 12 amino acids. The V end was cut by 2 bases, the J end by 13 bases, with 12 bases between. Germline CDR1 is MNHEY and CDR2 is SVGAGI. CDR3 sequence reads: CASSYTDSVQFF. As DNA, the CDR3 is TGTGCCAGCAGTTACACCGACAGCGTACAGTTCTTC.

V usage is TRBV29-1 and J usage is TRBJ2-7, with D unresolved. The CDR3 runs to 14 residues. Per germline, CDR1 SQVTM and CDR2 ANQGSEA. Trimming stripped 0 bases from V and 3 bases from J, with 12 bases between. CDR3 residues: CSVEDRGRHYEQYF. DNA of the CDR3: TGCAGCGTTGAAGATCGTGGCAGACACTACGAGCAGTACTTC.

The table lists this clonotype with many counts. This chain joins TRBV5-1 and TRBJ1-4; weak D call: TRBD1 (5 bases). Trimming cost V 0 bases and J 3 bases, with 15 bases left between them. The CDR3 loop spans 17 amino acids. Germline V gene sequence: CDR1 SGHRS, CDR2 YFSETQ. The DNA of the CDR3 is TGCGCCAGCAGCTTGGAAACCCGCGGGGCTCCTAATGAAAAACTGTTTTTT. Translation gives CASSLETRGAPNEKLFF.

The chain uses TRBV5-1 and TRBJ1-1, with D possibly TRBD1 on 6 matching bases. Per the germline V gene, CDR1 is SGHRS and CDR2 is YFSETQ. This CDR3 spans 16 amino acids. V dropped 4 bases and J dropped 0 bases, with 16 bases sitting between them. The CDR3 nucleotides are TGCGCCAGCAGCCCGGAGGGGGAAGGCCTGAACACTGAAGCTTTCTTT. Residues: CASSPEGEGLNTEAFF.

In its sample, this clonotype was seen many times. J is TRBJ1-1 and V is TRBV7-8; D remains unclear. This CDR3 is 14 amino acids long. Germline CDR1 reads SGHVS; CDR2 reads FQNEAQ. V lost 4 bases and J 6 bases, leaving 15 bases between the germline ends. CDR3 loop: CASSSYSVKPEAFF. CDR3 nucleotides: TGTGCCAGCAGCTCCTACAGCGTAAAACCTGAAGCTTTCTTT. Looking up the rest from reference TRBV7-8 and TRBJ1-1 gives the full variable domain: GAGVSQSPRYKVAKRGQDVALRCDPISGHVSLFWYQQALGQGPEFLTYFQNEAQLDKSGLPSDRFFAERPEGSVSTLKIQRTQQEDSAVYLCASSSYSVKPEAFFGQGTRLTVV.

This clonotype was counted between two and nine times. This sequence joins TRBV7-9 and TRBJ1-5; 8 bases are shared with TRBD1. The V gene's germline CDR1 is SEHNR and CDR2 FQNEAQ (reference sequence). The CDR3 consists of 17 residues. V was clipped by 5 bases and J by 9 bases; unmatched bases: 18. The CDR3 nucleotides are TGTGCCAGCAGCCAGATGACAGGGGCCGCCGGGTTTGGGCCCCAGCATTTT. It translates to CASSQMTGAAGFGPQHF.